One sample yielded the 26 T cell receptor beta chains listed below, sequenced in a study of blood T cell repertoires in COVID-19. The assay was immunoSEQ multiplex PCR, and TCRdb's table has in-frame clones only and misses some. The sample lists 200,000 to 250,000 clones, nearly 90% occurring once. The sample comprised peripheral blood. The receptors here all came from a woman younger than 30 who had recovered from COVID-19.

The V and J genes are TRBV5-1 and TRBJ1-1, with D uncertain. The CDR3 loop spans 15 amino acids. V lost 0 bases, J lost 0 bases, and 9 bases lay in between. Germline V CDR1 and CDR2: SGHRS, YFSETQ. As DNA, the CDR3 is TGCGCCAGCAGCTTGGAGGCAGACTTGAACACTGAAGCTTTCTTT. Amino acids: CASSLEADLNTEAFF.

This clone was seen a handful of times. This chain joins TRBV18 and TRBJ2-3; TRBD1 might be the D (5 bases). The V and J ends lost 4 bases and 0 bases respectively, with 14 bases between them. CDR1 KGHSH and CDR2 LQKENI come from the germline V gene. This CDR3 has 16 amino acids. The CDR3 reads CASSQATVLSTDTQYF. CDR3 DNA sequence: TGTGCCAGCTCACAAGCGACAGTCCTTAGCACAGATACGCAGTATTTT.

The rearrangement uses TRBV7-3 and TRBJ2-6; unclear D gene. CDR1 and CDR2 from the germline V gene are SGHTA and FQGTGA. The V and J ends lost 2 bases and 4 bases respectively, with 9 bases between them. The CDR3 loop spans 15 amino acids. CDR3 residues: CASSLGQRGANVLTF. The CDR3 DNA sequence: TGTGCCAGCAGCTTAGGCCAGAGGGGGGCCAACGTCCTGACTTTC.

V and J are TRBV7-6 and TRBJ2-7, with 7 positions matching TRBD2. Germline loops: CDR1 SGHVS, CDR2 FNYEAQ. Germline trimming cut 5 bases from V and 2 bases from J; bases unmatched to any gene: 12. The CDR3 is 16 residues long. For the CDR3, the DNA is TGTGCCAGCAGCCCCAGTCGGGGGGTAAACCCCTACGAGCAGTACTTC. Its protein product is CASSPSRGVNPYEQYF.

V gene TRBV7-6 combines with J gene TRBJ2-2, with D tentatively TRBD2 (5 bases). CDR1 and CDR2 (germline): SGHVS, FNYEAQ. This CDR3 contains 15 residues. The V and J ends lost 3 bases and 4 bases respectively, with 12 bases between them. The CDR3, as DNA: TGTGCCAGCAGCTTGTCGGATGCGGGCACCGGGGAGCTGTTTTTT. As protein: CASSLSDAGTGELFF.

The chain links TRBV7-2 to TRBJ2-2; 8 bases are shared with TRBD2. The V and J ends lost 4 bases and 1 base, in that order; junction bases with no gene match: 2. Germline CDR1 is SGHTA and CDR2 is FQGNSA. The CDR3 length is 15 residues. This chain's CDR3 is CASSWGLVNTGELFF. Written as DNA, the CDR3 is TGTGCCAGCAGCTGGGGACTAGTGAACACCGGGGAGCTGTTTTTT.

V is TRBV5-5 and J is TRBJ1-3; maybe TRBD1 (5 bases). CDR3 size: 15 residues. From germline, CDR1 is SGHKS and CDR2 YYEKEE (reference sequence). Trimming shortened V by 4 bases and J by 1 base, and 12 bases separated the two germline ends. This CDR3 is CASSPLGASGNTIYF. CDR3 DNA: TGTGCCAGCAGCCCCCTTGGGGCTTCTGGAAACACCATATATTTT.

The rearrangement links TRBV27 to TRBJ1-5, with 10 bases identical to TRBD1. CDR1 and CDR2 from the germline V gene are MNHEY and SMNVEV (reference sequence). V shed 3 bases, J shed 0 bases, and the junction held 8 bases outside the gene matches. This CDR3 has 18 residues. The CDR3: CASSLLTGGRGSNQPQHF. CDR3 bases: TGTGCCAGCAGTTTGTTGACAGGGGGCAGGGGTAGCAATCAGCCCCAGCATTTT.

The V gene is TRBV5-4, the J gene TRBJ2-1; the D is unclear. The CDR3 runs to 11 residues. Germline assignment: CDR1 SGHNT and CDR2 YYREEE (reference sequence). The V gene lost 4 bases and the J gene lost 9 bases, with 8 bases spanning the gap. The CDR3 spells CASSLQSEQFF. The CDR3 coding sequence is TGTGCCAGCAGCCTCCAGTCTGAGCAGTTCTTC.

The chain carries TRBV30 and TRBJ1-3; D unresolved. Germline CDR1 is GTSNPN and CDR2 is SVGIG (reference sequence). This CDR3 has 15 amino acids. Trimming pared 3 bases from V and 0 bases from J, leaving 12 bases between. Written as DNA, the CDR3 is TGTGCCTGGAGGGATTTGGAGAGCTCTGGAAACACCATATATTTT. Its translation: CAWRDLESSGNTIYF.

This clone was seen just once. Other DNA sequences within the sample encode an identical CDR3. This rearrangement joins TRBV5-1 to TRBJ1-1; a weak D match, TRBD1 (5 bases). The CDR3 extends over 14 amino acids. V lost 0 bases, J lost 1 base, and 7 bases lay in between. From germline, CDR1 is SGHRS and CDR2 YFSETQ. CDR3 DNA sequence: TGCGCCAGCAGCTTGGTCGGGGGGAACACTGAAGCTTTCTTT. Amino acid sequence: CASSLVGGNTEAFF.

The V gene is TRBV2, the J gene TRBJ2-1, with 13 bases identical to TRBD2. The CDR3 is made up of 20 amino acids. Trimming at V came to 7 bases and at J to 4 bases, leaving 19 bases not matched to a gene. Germline V gene sequence: CDR1 SNHLY, CDR2 FYNNEI. The chain's CDR3 is CASTRPRLAGGLGGYNEQFF. CDR3 nucleotide sequence: TGTGCCAGCACCCGGCCCCGACTAGCGGGAGGATTAGGAGGATACAATGAGCAGTTCTTC.

The V gene is TRBV5-1, the J gene TRBJ1-1, with 9 bases aligning to TRBD1. Germline CDR1 reads SGHRS; CDR2 reads YFSETQ. CDR3 length: 14 amino acids. V shed 8 bases, J shed 4 bases, and the junction held 9 bases outside the gene matches. The CDR3 loop reads CASTGGEGSTEAFF. The CDR3 DNA follows: TGCGCCAGTACAGGGGGCGAGGGTAGCACTGAAGCTTTCTTT.

The V gene is TRBV13, the J gene TRBJ2-7; TRBD1 might be the D (6 bases). CDR3 length equals 13 residues. With 5 bases removed from V and 6 bases from J, the gap between germline ends came to 14 bases. The V gene's germline CDR1 is PRHDT and CDR2 FYEKMQ (reference sequence). As DNA, the CDR3 is TGTGCCAGCAGCGTCTACAGGGAAGGCGAGCAGTACTTC. Residues: CASSVYREGEQYF.

The CDR3 region has the DNA TGTGCCAGCAGCTTTAGCGGGAGGCAGGATACGCAGTATTTT. Amino acids: CASSFSGRQDTQYF. J is TRBJ2-3 and V is TRBV7-9, with TRBD2 identical over 10 bases. The CDR3 totals 14 residues. Germline CDR1 reads SEHNR; CDR2 reads FQNEAQ (reference sequence). The V gene end was trimmed by 3 bases and the J gene end by 6 bases; junction bases not matched to a gene: 3. Together with reference TRBV7-9 and TRBJ2-3, the CDR3 gives the full variable domain: DTGVSQNPRHKITKRGQNVTFRCDPISEHNRLYWYRQTLGQGPEFLTYFQNEAQLEKSRLLSDRFSAERPKGSFSTLEIQRTEQGDSAMYLCASSFSGRQDTQYFGPGTRLTVL.

V and J are TRBV10-2 and TRBJ2-7, with 7 bases fitting TRBD2. V gave up 8 bases and J gave up 3 bases; unmatched junction bases: 10. The CDR3 is made up of 14 amino acids. The germline CDR1 and CDR2 sequences are WSHSY and SAAADI. CDR3 DNA sequence: TGCGCCAGCTCATCTAGCGGCCTATACTACGAGCAGTACTTC. It codes for CASSSSGLYYEQYF.

This clone was recorded a few times. V gene TRBV4-3 combines with J gene TRBJ2-1, with 8 nucleotides matching TRBD2. Germline CDR1 LGHNA, CDR2 YSLEER. The trim removed 0 bases at V and 2 bases at J, leaving 6 bases unmatched. The CDR3 runs to 17 residues. The CDR3 region is CASSQEIIAGPYNEQFF. The DNA for the CDR3 is TGCGCCAGCAGCCAAGAGATTATAGCGGGACCCTACAATGAGCAGTTCTTC.

The CDR3 DNA reads TGTGCCAGCAGCAAACGGAAGCGGGAGGGCCCGGCTGGGGCCAACGTCCTGACTTTC. This codes for CASSKRKREGPAGANVLTF. This rearrangement joins TRBV21-1 to TRBJ2-6; whether TRBD2, the table's D call, matches the DNA was not checked. TRBV21-1 corresponds to a pseudogene. The CDR3 length is 19 residues.

The chain uses TRBV20-1 and TRBJ1-5; perhaps TRBD1 as D (5 bases). The V end was cut by 3 bases, the J end by 4 bases, with 16 bases between. Germline-derived CDR1 and CDR2 are DFQATT and SNEGSKA (reference sequence). This CDR3 contains 15 residues. Here the CDR3 reads CSASSRVHPNQPQHF. CDR3 bases: TGCAGTGCTAGTTCCAGGGTCCACCCAAATCAGCCCCAGCATTTT.

V usage is TRBV7-3 and J usage is TRBJ1-1, with D possibly being TRBD1 (6 bases). The ends were cut back, 5 bases at V and 1 base at J, with 11 bases in the middle. Germline V gives CDR1 SGHTA, CDR2 FQGTGA. CDR3 length equals 14 residues. CDR3 nucleotide sequence: TGTGCCAGCAGCCAGGGACAATCGAACACTGAAGCTTTCTTT. It translates to CASSQGQSNTEAFF.

The CDR3 protein is CSASGTSGRNEQFF. The CDR3 DNA reads as TGCAGTGCTAGTGGGACTAGCGGGAGGAATGAGCAGTTCTTC. The chain has TRBV20-1 and TRBJ2-1; 15 bases are a match to TRBD2. Trimming removed 3 bases from V and 7 bases from J; junction bases left unmatched: 1. Germline assignment: CDR1 DFQATT and CDR2 SNEGSKA (reference sequence). The CDR3 is made up of 14 amino acids.

The V gene is TRBV5-5, the J gene TRBJ1-1; 9 positions match TRBD1. V lost 4 bases and J lost 0; bases outside the gene matches: 4. The germline V gene has CDR1 SGHKS and CDR2 YYEKEE (reference sequence). This CDR3 contains 15 residues. The CDR3 nucleotides read TGTGCCAGCAGCCGGACAGGGGACATGAACACTGAAGCTTTCTTT. Amino acid sequence: CASSRTGDMNTEAFF.

This chain uses TRBV11-2 with TRBJ1-2, with 7 bases lining up with TRBD1. With 5 bases clipped from V and 5 bases from J, the junction kept 11 bases outside the gene matches. Per the germline V gene, CDR1 is SGHAT and CDR2 is FQNNGV. The CDR3 is made up of 15 amino acids. CDR3 nucleotide sequence: TGTGCCAGCAGCCCAGGGGGACAGATCGTTTATGGCTACACCTTC. Residues: CASSPGGQIVYGYTF.

J is TRBJ2-3 and V is TRBV18, with D perhaps matching TRBD1 (6 bases). Trimming cost V 3 bases and J 4 bases, with 8 bases left between them. The CDR3 is 13 residues long. Germline V CDR1 and CDR2: KGHSH, LQKENI. The CDR3: CASSPDSADTQYF. The CDR3 region has the DNA TGTGCCAGCTCACCGGACAGTGCAGATACGCAGTATTTT.

This chain links TRBV7-3 with TRBJ1-1; D is unclear. The CDR3 contains 14 residues. Germline V gene lookup returns CDR1 SGHTA and CDR2 FQGTGA. Deletions cut 5 bases from V and 1 base from J, with 11 bases between. The DNA for the CDR3 is TGTGCCAGCAGCCCACGGGTCGGGAACACTGAAGCTTTCTTT. Translating gives CASSPRVGNTEAFF.

The chain joins TRBV3-1 (or the pseudogene TRBV3-2) to TRBJ2-3, with a possible D match to TRBD1 (6 bases). The V gene's germline CDR1 is LGHDT and CDR2 YNNKEL (reference sequence). The V and J ends lost 2 bases and 1 base respectively, with 13 bases between them. CDR3 length equals 16 residues. The CDR3 here is CASSQLRAGGTDTQYF. The CDR3 DNA reads TGTGCCAGCAGCCAACTCAGGGCAGGGGGCACAGATACGCAGTATTTT.